A selection of T cell receptor beta chains follows, all from one sample in a study of blood T cell repertoires in COVID-19. This table comes from immunoSEQ multiplex PCR, and its TCRdb copy is limited to in-frame clones, with some not included. The sample consists of some 210,000 clones, 80% of them appearing once. Sequenced material: PBMCs or T cells enriched from blood (not recorded which). The source is a man aged 25 to 40 with acute COVID-19. CDR3s include the opening cysteine and the closing phenylalanine or tryptophan. The D gene is left open where the match is weak. Not every row has a clone size; where given, it reads once, few, many or a size class.

v_call: TRBV4-1; j_call: TRBJ2-5; d_call: .; cdr3_length: 18; clone_size: once; cdr3_aa: CASSHPSFGGGRRETQYF; cdr3_nt: TGCGCCAGCAGCCATCCCTCCTTTGGAGGGGGCCGGAGAGAGACCCAGTACTTC
v_call: TRBV3-1/TRBV3-2; j_call: TRBJ1-1; d_call: .; cdr3_length: 15; clone_size: .; cdr3_aa: CASSPASGFSTEAFF; cdr3_nt: TGTGCCAGCAGCCCAGCCTCAGGGTTTTCAACTGAAGCTTTCTTT
v_call: TRBV6-5; j_call: TRBJ1-6; d_call: .; cdr3_length: 14; clone_size: .; cdr3_aa: CASLPAGYNSPLHF; cdr3_nt: TGTGCCAGCCTTCCGGCAGGGTATAATTCACCCCTCCACTTT
v_call: TRBV5-5; j_call: TRBJ2-7; d_call: TRBD1; cdr3_length: 16; clone_size: .; cdr3_aa: CASSLGQGKNSYEQYF; cdr3_nt: TGTGCCAGCAGCCTAGGACAGGGCAAAAATTCCTACGAGCAGTACTTC
v_call: TRBV2; j_call: TRBJ2-3; d_call: TRBD1; cdr3_length: 16; clone_size: .; cdr3_aa: CASSSGDRYSTDTQYF; cdr3_nt: TGTGCCAGCAGTTCTGGGGACAGGTATAGCACAGATACGCAGTATTTT
v_call: TRBV5-1; j_call: TRBJ2-7; d_call: TRBD1; cdr3_length: 15; clone_size: .; cdr3_aa: CASSLGTGQPYEQYF; cdr3_nt: TGCGCCAGCAGCTTGGGAACGGGACAGCCCTACGAGCAGTACTTC
v_call: TRBV7-6; j_call: TRBJ2-1; d_call: .; cdr3_length: 16; clone_size: .; cdr3_aa: CASSARAGTSRNEQFF; cdr3_nt: TGTGCCAGCAGCGCAAGAGCCGGGACATCTCGGAATGAGCAGTTCTTC
v_call: TRBV5-1; j_call: TRBJ2-7; d_call: .; cdr3_length: 14; clone_size: once; cdr3_aa: CASSGTTGTYEQYF; cdr3_nt: TGCGCCAGCAGCGGGACGACAGGTACCTACGAGCAGTACTTC
v_call: TRBV29-1; j_call: TRBJ2-2; d_call: TRBD1; cdr3_length: 14; clone_size: .; cdr3_aa: CSVGQGRNTGELFF; cdr3_nt: TGCAGCGTTGGACAGGGGAGGAACACCGGGGAGCTGTTTTTT
v_call: TRBV2; j_call: TRBJ1-4; d_call: TRBD1; cdr3_length: 18; clone_size: .; cdr3_aa: CASRHPGQGTATNEKLFF; cdr3_nt: TGTGCCAGCAGACATCCGGGACAGGGGACGGCAACTAATGAAAAACTGTTTTTT
v_call: TRBV7-2; j_call: TRBJ1-2; d_call: .; cdr3_length: 13; clone_size: .; cdr3_aa: CASSLTQGYGYTF; cdr3_nt: TGTGCCAGCAGTCTAACCCAGGGCTATGGCTACACCTTC
v_call: TRBV9; j_call: TRBJ1-4; d_call: .; cdr3_length: 15; clone_size: .; cdr3_aa: CASSGGWGSAEKLFF; cdr3_nt: TGTGCCAGCAGCGGAGGGTGGGGATCGGCTGAAAAACTGTTTTTT
v_call: TRBV2; j_call: TRBJ1-1; d_call: .; cdr3_length: 11; clone_size: .; cdr3_aa: CASSKSFGAFF; cdr3_nt: TGTGCCAGCAGTAAGAGCTTCGGAGCTTTCTTT
v_call: TRBV7-6; j_call: TRBJ2-1; d_call: .; cdr3_length: 14; clone_size: .; cdr3_aa: CASSPGQGYNEQFF; cdr3_nt: TGTGCCAGCAGCCCCGGGCAGGGGTACAATGAGCAGTTCTTC
v_call: TRBV14; j_call: TRBJ2-2; d_call: .; cdr3_length: 15; clone_size: .; cdr3_aa: CASSPIGGITGELFF; cdr3_nt: TGTGCCAGCAGCCCTATCGGGGGAATCACCGGGGAGCTGTTTTTT
v_call: TRBV7-9; j_call: TRBJ1-1; d_call: .; cdr3_length: 14; clone_size: once; cdr3_aa: CASSLGQVNTEAFF; cdr3_nt: TGTGCCAGCAGCTTAGGACAGGTTAACACTGAAGCTTTCTTT
v_call: TRBV28; j_call: TRBJ1-5; d_call: .; cdr3_length: 13; clone_size: once; cdr3_aa: CASHRPGGQPQHF; cdr3_nt: TGTGCCAGCCACCGGCCCGGGGGGCAGCCCCAGCATTTT
v_call: TRBV27; j_call: TRBJ1-6; d_call: .; cdr3_length: 16; clone_size: .; cdr3_aa: CASSYLGQRNFSPLHF; cdr3_nt: TGTGCCAGCAGTTACTTGGGTCAGAGGAATTTTTCACCCCTCCACTTT
v_call: TRBV12-5; j_call: TRBJ2-7; d_call: .; cdr3_length: 14; clone_size: .; cdr3_aa: CASGLALGSYEQYF; cdr3_nt: TGTGCTAGTGGTTTGGCCCTTGGGAGCTACGAGCAGTACTTC
v_call: TRBV6-5; j_call: TRBJ1-5; d_call: TRBD1; cdr3_length: 15; clone_size: .; cdr3_aa: CASIKDRVSNQPQHF; cdr3_nt: TGTGCCAGCATCAAAGACAGGGTTAGCAATCAGCCCCAGCATTTT
v_call: TRBV5-1; j_call: TRBJ2-4; d_call: .; cdr3_length: 17; clone_size: .; cdr3_aa: CASSLARGVDTVNIQYF; cdr3_nt: TGCGCCAGCAGCTTGGCCAGGGGAGTAGATACGGTAAACATTCAGTACTTC
v_call: TRBV5-4; j_call: TRBJ1-4; d_call: TRBD1; cdr3_length: 15; clone_size: .; cdr3_aa: CASSVQGAPNEKLFF; cdr3_nt: TGTGCCAGCAGCGTACAGGGGGCACCTAATGAAAAACTGTTTTTT
v_call: TRBV9; j_call: TRBJ1-3; d_call: TRBD1; cdr3_length: 15; clone_size: .; cdr3_aa: CASSGGQGRGNTIYF; cdr3_nt: TGTGCCAGCAGCGGCGGACAGGGGAGGGGAAACACCATATATTTT
v_call: TRBV5-1; j_call: TRBJ2-6; d_call: TRBD1; cdr3_length: 16; clone_size: .; cdr3_aa: CASRGTVGSGANVLTF; cdr3_nt: TGCGCCAGCAGAGGGACAGTAGGCTCTGGGGCCAACGTCCTGACTTTC
v_call: TRBV5-1; j_call: TRBJ1-3; d_call: .; cdr3_length: 15; clone_size: .; cdr3_aa: CASSFGGVNGNTIYF; cdr3_nt: TGCGCCAGCAGCTTCGGCGGGGTTAATGGAAACACCATATATTTT
v_call: TRBV7-2; j_call: TRBJ2-7; d_call: TRBD1; cdr3_length: 17; clone_size: once; cdr3_aa: CASSLALRDRWSYEQYF; cdr3_nt: TGTGCCAGCAGCTTAGCGCTTAGGGACAGGTGGTCCTACGAGCAGTACTTC
v_call: TRBV6-2/TRBV6-3; j_call: TRBJ2-5; d_call: TRBD2; cdr3_length: 19; clone_size: .; cdr3_aa: CASSFSGGTSGGLWETQYF; cdr3_nt: TGTGCCAGCAGTTTCAGCGGAGGGACTAGCGGGGGCCTCTGGGAGACCCAGTACTTC
v_call: TRBV4-1; j_call: TRBJ1-2; d_call: TRBD1; cdr3_length: 16; clone_size: few; cdr3_aa: CASSQDSQGAGYGYTF; cdr3_nt: TGCGCCAGCAGCCAAGATTCACAGGGGGCCGGCTATGGCTACACCTTC
v_call: TRBV5-1; j_call: TRBJ2-3; d_call: .; cdr3_length: 14; clone_size: .; cdr3_aa: CASSLGQSTDTQYF; cdr3_nt: TGCGCCAGCAGCTTGGGGCAAAGCACAGATACGCAGTATTTT
v_call: TRBV6-5; j_call: TRBJ1-5; d_call: TRBD1; cdr3_length: 15; clone_size: .; cdr3_aa: CASTGGPDSNQPQHF; cdr3_nt: TGTGCCAGCACAGGGGGCCCAGATAGCAATCAGCCCCAGCATTTT
v_call: TRBV19; j_call: TRBJ1-5; d_call: .; cdr3_length: 14; clone_size: .; cdr3_aa: CASSMREAGQPQHF; cdr3_nt: TGTGCCAGTAGTATGAGGGAGGCGGGTCAGCCCCAGCATTTT
v_call: TRBV11-2; j_call: TRBJ1-2; d_call: .; cdr3_length: 12; clone_size: .; cdr3_aa: CASSQVAYGYTF; cdr3_nt: TGTGCCAGCAGCCAGGTGGCTTATGGCTACACCTTC
v_call: TRBV12-5; j_call: TRBJ1-5; d_call: TRBD1; cdr3_length: 17; clone_size: .; cdr3_aa: CASGLSGTGGSNQPQHF; cdr3_nt: TGTGCTAGTGGTTTGTCCGGGACAGGAGGTAGCAATCAGCCCCAGCATTTT
v_call: TRBV29-1; j_call: TRBJ1-1; d_call: .; cdr3_length: 11; clone_size: .; cdr3_aa: CSAHRATEAFF; cdr3_nt: TGCAGTGCCCACAGGGCGACCGAAGCTTTCTTT
v_call: TRBV4-1; j_call: TRBJ2-3; d_call: TRBD2; cdr3_length: 15; clone_size: .; cdr3_aa: CASSPTSGGADTQYF; cdr3_nt: TGCGCCAGCAGCCCTACTAGCGGGGGGGCAGATACGCAGTATTTT
v_call: TRBV5-6; j_call: TRBJ2-2; d_call: .; cdr3_length: 15; clone_size: .; cdr3_aa: CASSLKLSSTGELFF; cdr3_nt: TGTGCCAGCAGCTTGAAACTTTCTTCCACCGGGGAGCTGTTTTTT
v_call: TRBV27; j_call: TRBJ1-4; d_call: .; cdr3_length: 15; clone_size: .; cdr3_aa: CASSSRGAVNEKLFF; cdr3_nt: TGTGCCAGCAGCTCCCGCGGAGCCGTTAATGAAAAACTGTTTTTT
v_call: TRBV19; j_call: TRBJ2-5; d_call: .; cdr3_length: 14; clone_size: .; cdr3_aa: CASSIFGGQETQYF; cdr3_nt: TGTGCCAGTAGTATTTTCGGGGGGCAGGAGACCCAGTACTTC
v_call: TRBV27; j_call: TRBJ1-2; d_call: .; cdr3_length: 13; clone_size: .; cdr3_aa: CASSSGPNYGYTF; cdr3_nt: TGTGCCAGCAGTAGCGGTCCTAACTATGGCTACACCTTC
v_call: TRBV19; j_call: TRBJ2-5; d_call: TRBD1; cdr3_length: 12; clone_size: .; cdr3_aa: CASRDRQETQYF; cdr3_nt: TGTGCCAGCCGGGACAGACAAGAGACCCAGTACTTC
v_call: TRBV4-2; j_call: TRBJ1-1; d_call: .; cdr3_length: 18; clone_size: few; cdr3_aa: CASSQLGDWGHGNTEAFF; cdr3_nt: TGTGCCAGCAGCCAATTAGGGGATTGGGGACACGGGAACACTGAAGCTTTCTTT
v_call: TRBV5-6; j_call: TRBJ1-4; d_call: TRBD1; cdr3_length: 14; clone_size: .; cdr3_aa: CASSLEGQGQKLFF; cdr3_nt: TGTGCCAGCAGCTTGGAGGGACAGGGACAAAAACTGTTTTTT
v_call: TRBV15; j_call: TRBJ1-1; d_call: .; cdr3_length: 16; clone_size: .; cdr3_aa: CATSRDWGQGNTEAFF; cdr3_nt: TGTGCCACCAGCAGAGATTGGGGCCAGGGGAACACTGAAGCTTTCTTT
v_call: TRBV4-1; j_call: TRBJ2-7; d_call: TRBD1; cdr3_length: 13; clone_size: once; cdr3_aa: CASSQGTGYEQYF; cdr3_nt: TGCGCCAGCAGCCAAGGGACAGGCTACGAGCAGTACTTC
v_call: TRBV30; j_call: TRBJ2-7; d_call: .; cdr3_length: 11; clone_size: once; cdr3_aa: CAWGPEVEQYF; cdr3_nt: TGTGCCTGGGGACCAGAGGTCGAGCAGTACTTC
v_call: TRBV6-4; j_call: TRBJ2-1; d_call: TRBD2; cdr3_length: 15; clone_size: .; cdr3_aa: CASSPAGDLHNEQFF; cdr3_nt: TGTGCCAGCAGCCCAGCGGGGGACCTACACAATGAGCAGTTCTTC
v_call: TRBV10-2; j_call: TRBJ1-2; d_call: .; cdr3_length: 15; clone_size: .; cdr3_aa: CASSELRSVTFGYTF; cdr3_nt: TGCGCCAGCAGTGAGTTGAGGTCGGTAACGTTCGGCTACACCTTC
v_call: TRBV24-1; j_call: TRBJ1-1; d_call: TRBD1; cdr3_length: 18; clone_size: .; cdr3_aa: CATSETYRDSRGNTEAFF; cdr3_nt: TGTGCCACCAGTGAGACTTACCGGGACAGCCGGGGGAACACTGAAGCTTTCTTT
v_call: TRBV6-5; j_call: TRBJ1-2; d_call: TRBD1; cdr3_length: 15; clone_size: few; cdr3_aa: CASNPGTASNYGYTF; cdr3_nt: TGTGCCAGCAACCCCGGGACAGCTTCTAACTATGGCTACACCTTC
v_call: TRBV4-1; j_call: TRBJ1-1; d_call: .; cdr3_length: 15; clone_size: .; cdr3_aa: CASSQYEGMNTEAFF; cdr3_nt: TGCGCCAGCAGCCAATACGAGGGCATGAACACTGAAGCTTTCTTT